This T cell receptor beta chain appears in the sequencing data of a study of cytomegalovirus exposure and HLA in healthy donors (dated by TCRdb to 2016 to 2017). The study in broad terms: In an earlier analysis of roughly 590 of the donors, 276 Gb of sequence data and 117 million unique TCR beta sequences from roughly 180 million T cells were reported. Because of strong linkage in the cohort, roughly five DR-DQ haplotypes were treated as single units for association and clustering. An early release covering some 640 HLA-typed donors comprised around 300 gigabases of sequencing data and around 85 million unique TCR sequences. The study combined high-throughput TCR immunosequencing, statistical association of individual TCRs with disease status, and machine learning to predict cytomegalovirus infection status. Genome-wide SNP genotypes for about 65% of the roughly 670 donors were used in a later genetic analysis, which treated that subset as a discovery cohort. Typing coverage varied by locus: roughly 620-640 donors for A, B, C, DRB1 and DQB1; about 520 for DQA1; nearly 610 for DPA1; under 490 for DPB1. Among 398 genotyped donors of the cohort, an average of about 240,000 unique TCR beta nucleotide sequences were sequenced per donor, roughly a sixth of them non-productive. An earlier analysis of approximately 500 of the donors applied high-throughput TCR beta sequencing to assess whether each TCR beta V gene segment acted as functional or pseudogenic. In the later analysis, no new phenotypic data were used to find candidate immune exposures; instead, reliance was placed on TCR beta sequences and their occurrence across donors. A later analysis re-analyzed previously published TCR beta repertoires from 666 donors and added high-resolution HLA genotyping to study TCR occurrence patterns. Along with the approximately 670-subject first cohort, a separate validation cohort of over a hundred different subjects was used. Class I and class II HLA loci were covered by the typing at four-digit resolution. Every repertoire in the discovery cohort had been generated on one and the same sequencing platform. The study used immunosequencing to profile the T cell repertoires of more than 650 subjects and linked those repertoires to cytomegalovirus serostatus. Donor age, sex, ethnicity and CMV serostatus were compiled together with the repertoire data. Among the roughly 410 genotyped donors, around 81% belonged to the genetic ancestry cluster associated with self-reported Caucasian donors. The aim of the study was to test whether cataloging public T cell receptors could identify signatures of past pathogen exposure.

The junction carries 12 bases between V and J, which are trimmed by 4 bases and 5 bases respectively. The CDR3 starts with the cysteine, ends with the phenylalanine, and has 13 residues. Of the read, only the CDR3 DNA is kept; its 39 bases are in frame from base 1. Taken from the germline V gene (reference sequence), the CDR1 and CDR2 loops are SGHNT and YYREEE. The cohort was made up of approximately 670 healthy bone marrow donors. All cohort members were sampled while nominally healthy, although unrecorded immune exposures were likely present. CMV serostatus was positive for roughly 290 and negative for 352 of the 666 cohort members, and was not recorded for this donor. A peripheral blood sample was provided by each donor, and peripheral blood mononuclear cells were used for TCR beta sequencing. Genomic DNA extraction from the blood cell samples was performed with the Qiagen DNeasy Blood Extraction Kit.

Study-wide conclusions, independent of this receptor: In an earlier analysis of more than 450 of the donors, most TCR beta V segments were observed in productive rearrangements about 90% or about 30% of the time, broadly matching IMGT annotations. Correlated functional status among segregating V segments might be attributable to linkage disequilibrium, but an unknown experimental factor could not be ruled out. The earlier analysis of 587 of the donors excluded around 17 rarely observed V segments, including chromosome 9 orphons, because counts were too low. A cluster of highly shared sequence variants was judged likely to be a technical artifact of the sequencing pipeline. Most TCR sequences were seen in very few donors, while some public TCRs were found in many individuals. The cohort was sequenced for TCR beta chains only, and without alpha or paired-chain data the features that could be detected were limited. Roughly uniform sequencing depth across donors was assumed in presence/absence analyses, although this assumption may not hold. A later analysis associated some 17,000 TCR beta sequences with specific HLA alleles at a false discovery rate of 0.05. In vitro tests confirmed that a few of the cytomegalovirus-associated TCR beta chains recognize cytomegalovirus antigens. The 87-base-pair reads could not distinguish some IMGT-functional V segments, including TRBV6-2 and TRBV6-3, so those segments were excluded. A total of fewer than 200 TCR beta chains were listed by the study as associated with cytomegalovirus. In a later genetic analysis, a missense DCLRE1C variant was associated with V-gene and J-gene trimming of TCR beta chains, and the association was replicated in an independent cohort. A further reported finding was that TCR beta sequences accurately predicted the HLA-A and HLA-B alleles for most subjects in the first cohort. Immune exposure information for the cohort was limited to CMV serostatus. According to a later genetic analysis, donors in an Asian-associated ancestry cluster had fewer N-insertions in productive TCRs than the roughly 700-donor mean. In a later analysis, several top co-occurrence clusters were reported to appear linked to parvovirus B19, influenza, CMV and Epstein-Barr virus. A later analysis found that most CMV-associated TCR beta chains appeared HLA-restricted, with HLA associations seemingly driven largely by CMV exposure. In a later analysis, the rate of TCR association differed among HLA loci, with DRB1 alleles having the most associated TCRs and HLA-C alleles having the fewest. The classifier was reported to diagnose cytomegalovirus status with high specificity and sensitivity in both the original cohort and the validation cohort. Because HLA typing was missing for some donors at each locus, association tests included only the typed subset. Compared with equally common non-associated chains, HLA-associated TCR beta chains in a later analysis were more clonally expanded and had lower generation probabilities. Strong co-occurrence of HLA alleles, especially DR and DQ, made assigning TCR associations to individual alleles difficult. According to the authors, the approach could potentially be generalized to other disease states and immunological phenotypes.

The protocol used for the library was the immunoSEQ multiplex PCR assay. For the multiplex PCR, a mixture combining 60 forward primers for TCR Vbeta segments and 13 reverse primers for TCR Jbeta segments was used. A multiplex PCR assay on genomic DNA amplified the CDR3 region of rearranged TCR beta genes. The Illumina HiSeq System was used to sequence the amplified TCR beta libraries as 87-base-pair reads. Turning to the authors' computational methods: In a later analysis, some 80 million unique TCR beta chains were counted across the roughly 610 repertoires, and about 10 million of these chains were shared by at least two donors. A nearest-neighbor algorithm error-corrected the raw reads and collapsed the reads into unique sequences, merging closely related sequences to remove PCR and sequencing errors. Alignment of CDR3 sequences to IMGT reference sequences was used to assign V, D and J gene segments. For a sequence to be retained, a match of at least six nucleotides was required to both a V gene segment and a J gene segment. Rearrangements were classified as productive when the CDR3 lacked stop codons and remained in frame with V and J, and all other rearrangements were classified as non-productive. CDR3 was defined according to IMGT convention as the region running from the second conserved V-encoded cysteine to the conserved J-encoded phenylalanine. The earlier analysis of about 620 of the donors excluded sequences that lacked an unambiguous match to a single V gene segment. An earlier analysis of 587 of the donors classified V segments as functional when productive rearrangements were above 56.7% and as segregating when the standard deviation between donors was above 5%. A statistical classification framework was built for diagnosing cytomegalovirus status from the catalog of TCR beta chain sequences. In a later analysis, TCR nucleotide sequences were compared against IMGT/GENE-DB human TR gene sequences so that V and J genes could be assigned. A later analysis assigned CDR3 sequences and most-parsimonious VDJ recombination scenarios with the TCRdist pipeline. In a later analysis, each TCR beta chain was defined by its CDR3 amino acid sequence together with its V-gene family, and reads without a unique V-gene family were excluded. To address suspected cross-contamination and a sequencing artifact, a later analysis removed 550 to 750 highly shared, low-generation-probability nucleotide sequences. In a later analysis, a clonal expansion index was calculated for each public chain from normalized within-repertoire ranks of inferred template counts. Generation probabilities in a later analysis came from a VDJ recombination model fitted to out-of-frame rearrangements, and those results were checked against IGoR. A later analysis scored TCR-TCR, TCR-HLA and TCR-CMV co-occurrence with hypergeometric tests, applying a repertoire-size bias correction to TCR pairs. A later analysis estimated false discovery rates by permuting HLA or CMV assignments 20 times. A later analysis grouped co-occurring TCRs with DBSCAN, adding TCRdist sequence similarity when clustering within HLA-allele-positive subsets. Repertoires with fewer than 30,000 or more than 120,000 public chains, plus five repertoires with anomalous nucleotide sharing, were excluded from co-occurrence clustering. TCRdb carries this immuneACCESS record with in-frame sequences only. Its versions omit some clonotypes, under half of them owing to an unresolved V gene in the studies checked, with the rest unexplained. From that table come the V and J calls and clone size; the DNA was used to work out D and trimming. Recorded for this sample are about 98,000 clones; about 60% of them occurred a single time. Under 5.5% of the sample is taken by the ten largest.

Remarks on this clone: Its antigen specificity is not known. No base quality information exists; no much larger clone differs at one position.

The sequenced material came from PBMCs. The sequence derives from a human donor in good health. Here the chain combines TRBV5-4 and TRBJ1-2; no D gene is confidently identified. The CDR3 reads CASSTAGGYGYTF. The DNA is TGTGCCAGCAGCACCGCCGGCGGGTATGGCTACACCTTC.